This T cell receptor (beta chain) was sequenced during a study of patients and donors after allogeneic stem cell transplantation (dated by TCRdb to 2020 to 2022). As concerns this clonotype: What this receptor recognizes is not known. No base quality values were provided; no much bigger clone lies one nucleotide off.

Libraries were constructed by RT-PCR. TCRdb records NextSeq 550 as the sequencer. TCRdb cleaned the public reads at Q25 with fastp, built clones with MiXCR and kept in-frame beta chains. Rows are combined by CDR3 protein, so each entry shows the most common genes and DNA. This sample has 800,000 to 1,000,000 distinct CDR3 sequences in its table, and about a sixth of those were observed once. The ten largest make up under 6.5% of the sample. CDR1 and CDR2 are read off the germline V gene as MNHNS and SASEGT. CDR3 length: 14 amino acids, cysteine to phenylalanine. Of all the DNA, just the CDR3 is kept, 42 bases in frame from base 1. Ends trimmed: V by 6 bases, J by 6 bases; bases unmatched to a gene: 6.

The source of this sequence is a human donor who was either an allogeneic HSCT recipient or a stem cell or donor lymphocyte infusion donor (not recorded which). It is not recorded whose cells these are; they may come from a transplant donor. The chain was built from TRBV6-1 and TRBJ2-3; TRBD2 aligns with 10 central bases. Sequenced: blood, either unsorted or a sorted T cell fraction (not recorded which). The CDR3 region has the sequence CASRTSGHMDTQYF. The DNA reads as follows: TGTGCCAGCAGGACTAGCGGGCACATGGATACGCAGTATTTT.